What follows are 4 T cell receptor beta chains derived from one specimen sequenced in a study of CD8 T cells in ankylosing spondylitis. Study results and caveats: Roughly 8 highly homologous variants made up a TCR beta motif, and this motif appeared characteristic of ankylosing spondylitis blood.

One entry per CDR3 protein, called by TCRdb with MiXCR from the 5' RACE reads. The sample yields over 600,000 distinct CDR3 sequences, 19% seen once. For these receptors, no antigen is known. The sequenced sample consisted of blood, either unsorted or a sorted T cell fraction (not recorded which). Receptors originate from a male donor with ankylosing spondylitis.

Regarding this clonotype: A read error may account for a junction end that differs from germline. The V and J genes are TRBV12-3 or TRBV12-4 and TRBJ2-2; 16 nucleotides match TRBD2. CDR3 size: 18 residues. CDR3 residues: CTSSLGLAGGPVTGELFF. The CDR3 DNA reads TGTACCAGCAGTTTGGGACTAGCGGGAGGGCCCGTCACCGGGGAGCTGTTTTTT.

This clonotype has a count of ten or more. The genes are TRBV20-1 and TRBJ2-2, with D unclear. The CDR3 length is 11 residues. Germline values: CDR1 DFQATT, CDR2 SNEGSKA (reference sequence). Trimming took off 6 bases at V and 6 bases at J, with 8 bases between the two ends. The CDR3 loop is CSAPISGELFF. CDR3 nucleotides: TGCAGTGCCCCCATCTCCGGGGAGCTGTTTTTT.

The chain is built from TRBV20-1 and TRBJ2-7; maybe TRBD1 (6 bases). Germline V gene data show CDR1 as DFQATT and CDR2 as SNEGSKA (reference sequence). V dropped 2 bases and J dropped 7 bases, with 6 bases sitting between them. The CDR3 covers 10 residues. The CDR3 coding sequence is TGCAGTGCTAGAACAGGGGAGCAGTACTTC. Translating it yields CSARTGEQYF.

This chain uses TRBV6-1 with TRBJ1-2; unclear D gene. Germline lookup yields CDR1 MNHNS and CDR2 SASEGT. CDR3 length equals 15 residues. V lost 2 bases and J lost 1, with 11 bases in between. The CDR3 region is CASSETPLFNYGYTF. Here the CDR3 DNA reads TGTGCCAGCAGTGAAACCCCCCTATTTAACTATGGCTACACCTTC.